The rows below give T cell receptor beta chains drawn from one sample of a study of T cells in narcolepsy. Using immunoSEQ multiplex PCR, the repertoire was profiled, and TCRdb retains in-frame clones only, with some absent. The sample lists tens of thousands of clones; just under 80% were seen once. The sample comprised CD45RA- memory CD4+ T cells from PBMCs. These receptor sequences come from a human donor with narcolepsy. Both conserved end residues are part of each CDR3. The order of the fields is V gene, CDR3 length, J gene, D gene, clone size, CDR3 DNA, CDR3 protein. The D gene is left open where the match is weak. The size field is filled for only some rows; it gives once, few, many or a size class.

V: TRBV10-3; length: 13; J: TRBJ2-3; D: -; size: once; DNA: TGTGCCATCAGCCGGGACCCTTCAGATACGCAGTATTTT; CDR3: CAISRDPSDTQYF
V: TRBV5-4; length: 16; J: TRBJ2-1; D: TRBD2; size: -; DNA: TGTGCCAGCAGCACCTCGGTCTCTAGCGGGAGGTATGAGCAGTTCTTC; CDR3: CASSTSVSSGRYEQFF
V: TRBV19; length: 14; J: TRBJ1-5; D: -; size: -; DNA: TGTGCCAGTAGAAAGGGGGACGGCAATCAGCCCCAGCATTTT; CDR3: CASRKGDGNQPQHF
V: TRBV5-6; length: 18; J: TRBJ1-1; D: -; size: -; DNA: TGTGCCAGCAGCTTGGATGTGAAGCGCGATTTTATGAACACTGAAGCTTTCTTT; CDR3: CASSLDVKRDFMNTEAFF
V: TRBV29-1; length: 15; J: TRBJ1-2; D: -; size: once; DNA: TGCACCGTCCTGAAGGTTGGGGACAAAAACTATGGCTACACCTTC; CDR3: CTVLKVGDKNYGYTF
V: TRBV6-1; length: 14; J: TRBJ2-3; D: -; size: -; DNA: TGTGCCAGCAGTCAATTACCCAGCACAGATACGCAGTATTTT; CDR3: CASSQLPSTDTQYF
V: TRBV4-1; length: 17; J: TRBJ1-4; D: -; size: -; DNA: TGCGCCAGCAGCCAAGTTAACATGGGGTTTACTAATGAAAAACTGTTTTTT; CDR3: CASSQVNMGFTNEKLFF
V: TRBV14; length: 15; J: TRBJ1-5; D: -; size: -; DNA: TGTGCCAGCAGCCAGGGAAACAGGAATAATCAGCCCCAGCATTTT; CDR3: CASSQGNRNNQPQHF
V: TRBV7-8; length: 14; J: TRBJ2-1; D: -; size: -; DNA: TGTGCCAGCAGCAAGGGCGGGAAATACAATGAGCAGTTCTTC; CDR3: CASSKGGKYNEQFF
V: TRBV5-4; length: 12; J: TRBJ2-7; D: -; size: -; DNA: TGTGCCAGCAGCTTTACGGTTGGCGAGCAGTACTTC; CDR3: CASSFTVGEQYF
V: TRBV5-1; length: 17; J: TRBJ2-2; D: TRBD1; size: -; DNA: TGCGCCAGCAGCTTGTTTTCCGGGACAGGGGCCGGCGGGGAGCTGTTTTTT; CDR3: CASSLFSGTGAGGELFF
V: TRBV5-1; length: 15; J: TRBJ1-2; D: -; size: -; DNA: TGCGCCAGCAGCTTGATGCCGGGACAAAGCTATGGCTACACCTTC; CDR3: CASSLMPGQSYGYTF
V: TRBV2; length: 15; J: TRBJ2-3; D: -; size: -; DNA: TGTGCCAGCAGTGAAGCAGGGTTCAGCACAGATACGCAGTATTTT; CDR3: CASSEAGFSTDTQYF
V: TRBV5-1; length: 16; J: TRBJ2-1; D: TRBD1; size: -; DNA: TGCGCCAGCAGCACCACACGACAGGGGGCAAGAAATGAGCAGTTCTTC; CDR3: CASSTTRQGARNEQFF
V: TRBV5-8; length: 16; J: TRBJ2-5; D: TRBD2; size: -; DNA: TGTGCCAGCAGCGCGGGACAGCGGGGGGGCGAGGAGACCCAGTACTTC; CDR3: CASSAGQRGGEETQYF
V: TRBV10-2; length: 12; J: TRBJ1-1; D: -; size: -; DNA: TGCGCCAGCAGTGCTCGGACAGTAGAAGCTTTCTTT; CDR3: CASSARTVEAFF
V: TRBV29-1; length: 13; J: TRBJ1-4; D: -; size: -; DNA: TGCAGCGTTGGGGTCTTTTGGGATGAAAAACTGTTTTTT; CDR3: CSVGVFWDEKLFF
V: TRBV19; length: 17; J: TRBJ2-1; D: TRBD2; size: -; DNA: TGTGCCAGTAGAATAACGGGGGGTGGCGGATTCTACAATGAGCAGTTCTTC; CDR3: CASRITGGGGFYNEQFF
V: TRBV19; length: 13; J: TRBJ2-7; D: TRBD2; size: -; DNA: TGTGCCAGTAGTTTTCGGACTAGCGGCGAGCAGTACTTC; CDR3: CASSFRTSGEQYF
V: TRBV28; length: 13; J: TRBJ1-4; D: -; size: few; DNA: TGTGCCAGCGCGGCTGCAACTAATGAAAAACTGTTTTTT; CDR3: CASAAATNEKLFF
V: TRBV6-6; length: 12; J: TRBJ2-7; D: -; size: -; DNA: TGTGCCAGCAGTTATCAGGGTTACGAGCAGTACTTC; CDR3: CASSYQGYEQYF
V: TRBV18; length: 17; J: TRBJ2-4; D: TRBD2; size: -; DNA: TGTGCCAGCTCACCACAACTAGCGGGACGAGCCAAAAACATTCAGTACTTC; CDR3: CASSPQLAGRAKNIQYF
V: TRBV6-6; length: 16; J: TRBJ1-5; D: TRBD1; size: -; DNA: TGTGCCAGCAGTCATGGACAGGGGGCAACCAATCAGCCCCAGCATTTT; CDR3: CASSHGQGATNQPQHF
V: TRBV5-7; length: 15; J: TRBJ2-2; D: TRBD1; size: once; DNA: TGTGCCAGCAGCTTGGGACAGGGAAAGACCGGGGAGCTGTTTTTT; CDR3: CASSLGQGKTGELFF
V: TRBV2; length: 15; J: TRBJ2-7; D: -; size: few; DNA: TGTGCCAGCAGTGGTGAAGGGGTAGGGGCCTACGAGCAGTACTTC; CDR3: CASSGEGVGAYEQYF
V: TRBV7-9; length: 14; J: TRBJ2-7; D: TRBD2; size: -; DNA: TGTGCCAGCAGCTTGACTAGCGGGACATACGAGCAGTACTTC; CDR3: CASSLTSGTYEQYF
V: TRBV29-1; length: 16; J: TRBJ2-5; D: -; size: -; DNA: TGCAGCGTTGTACCGCGCGTGCTGGGGGCCCAAGAGACCCAGTACTTC; CDR3: CSVVPRVLGAQETQYF